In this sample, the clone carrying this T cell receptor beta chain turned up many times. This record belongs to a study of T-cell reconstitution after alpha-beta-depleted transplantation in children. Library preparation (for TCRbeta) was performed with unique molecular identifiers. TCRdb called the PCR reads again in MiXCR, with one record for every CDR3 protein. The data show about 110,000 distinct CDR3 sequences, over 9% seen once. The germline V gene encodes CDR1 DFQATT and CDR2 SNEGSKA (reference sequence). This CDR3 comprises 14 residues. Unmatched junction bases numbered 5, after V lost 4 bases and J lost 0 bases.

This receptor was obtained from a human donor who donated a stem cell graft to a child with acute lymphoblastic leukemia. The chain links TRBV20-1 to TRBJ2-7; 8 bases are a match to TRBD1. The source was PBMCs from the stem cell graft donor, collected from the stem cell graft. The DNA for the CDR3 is TGCAGTGCTAAGGACAGGGCCTACTCCTACGAGCAGTACTTC. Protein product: CSAKDRAYSYEQYF.